The 20 T cell receptor beta chains in this list originate from one sample, sequenced in a study of T cells in Graves' hyperthyroidism and ophthalmopathy. The TCR beta CDR3 regions underwent amplification using RNA transcripts as the source. First-round RT-PCR targeting the TCR CDR3 was performed with the HTBI primer set. In TCRdb, the multiplex PCR reads were re-called with MiXCR into one record per CDR3 protein. The repertoire holds some 550,000 distinct CDR3 sequences, about 16% seen once, with less than 3.5% in the top ten. Sequencing was done on a sample of blood. The receptors originated from a woman aged 35 to 49 with Graves' ophthalmopathy.

This clonotype has at least ten counts. The V and J genes are TRBV27 and TRBJ2-1; 9 bases agree with TRBD2. This CDR3 is 15 amino acids long. CDR1 MNHEY and CDR2 SMNVEV come from the germline V gene (reference sequence). Trimming at V came to 6 bases and at J to 2 bases, leaving 5 bases not matched to a gene. CDR3 loop: CASSSLAGTYNEQFF. The CDR3 DNA reads as TGTGCCAGCAGCTCCCTAGCGGGAACCTACAATGAGCAGTTCTTC.

The chain uses TRBV5-6 and TRBJ1-2; D is uncertain. This CDR3 region has 13 residues. V gave up 0 bases and J gave up 14 bases, with 17 bases separating them. The germline V gene encodes CDR1 SGHDT and CDR2 YYEEEE. In DNA form, the CDR3 reads TGTGCCAGCAGCTTGGATCGGTCAGCTGCTAGGACCTTC. It specifies CASSLDRSAARTF.

This clonotype was detected a few times. The rearrangement uses TRBV28 and TRBJ2-1; TRBD2 might be the D (5 bases). V was cut by 5 bases and J by 6 bases, with 11 bases left in between. CDR1 and CDR2 (germline): MDHEN, SYDVKM. This CDR3 contains 13 residues. CDR3 loop: CASSLTRINEQFF. The CDR3, as DNA: TGTGCCAGCAGTCTCACTAGAATCAATGAGCAGTTCTTC.

Only a few counts were recorded for this clonotype. The rearrangement joins TRBV4-1 to TRBJ2-3, with 8 positions matching TRBD2. The CDR3 is 16 amino acids. In germline, CDR1 is MGHRA, CDR2 YSYEKL. V lost 4 bases to trimming and J lost 1 base; unmatched junction nucleotides: 7. The CDR3 protein is CASSPLVSGGTDTQYF. CDR3 nucleotide sequence: TGCGCCAGCAGCCCGTTAGTTAGCGGGGGCACAGATACGCAGTATTTT.

V usage is TRBV30 and J usage is TRBJ1-6; D is possibly TRBD1 (6 bases). Germline V gene lookup returns CDR1 GTSNPN and CDR2 SVGIG (reference sequence). Trimming removed 2 bases at V and 8 bases at J, with 13 bases between. The CDR3 consists of 14 residues. CDR3 sequence (DNA): TGTGCCTGGAGTAATGGGGCAGGGGATTCACCCCTCCACTTT. Translating gives CAWSNGAGDSPLHF.

At least ten counts were recorded for this clonotype. The rearrangement uses TRBV27 and TRBJ2-1, with a weak D call TRBD2 (6 bases). CDR3 length: 15 residues. Trimming stripped 2 bases from V and 5 bases from J, with 13 bases between. Germline V CDR1 and CDR2: MNHEY, SMNVEV (reference sequence). The CDR3 here is CASSLRLGGNNEQFF. The CDR3 region has the DNA TGTGCCAGCAGTTTACGACTAGGTGGGAACAATGAGCAGTTCTTC.

The chain recombines TRBV28 with TRBJ1-2, with 12 positions matching TRBD1. The germline CDR1 and CDR2 sequences are MDHEN and SYDVKM. The CDR3 sequence is 16 residues long. V lost 5 bases and J lost 8; bases outside the gene matches: 12. CDR3 nucleotides: TGTGCCAGCAGTACCCCGGGACAGGGGGCATGGGGCGGCTACACCTTC. Its translation is CASSTPGQGAWGGYTF.

In regard to this clonotype: A clone one base away is much larger, so this may be a read error. The V gene is TRBV27, the J gene TRBJ2-2, with a tentative D call TRBD1 (6 bases). This CDR3 has 17 residues. Germline values: CDR1 MNHEY, CDR2 SMNVEV (reference sequence). V was pared by 5 bases and J by 3 bases, with 19 bases between. CDR3 amino acids: CASSDLDSVGDTGELFF. In DNA, the CDR3 is TGTGCCAGCAGTGACCTGGACAGCGTAGGAGACACCGGGGAGCTGTTTTTT.

There are many counts of this clonotype. The rearrangement links TRBV27 to TRBJ2-3; weak D call: TRBD2 (7 bases). Germline CDR1 is MNHEY and CDR2 is SMNVEV (reference sequence). V lost 8 bases, J lost 6 bases, and 15 bases lay in between. This CDR3 is 13 amino acids long. CDR3 sequence: CASRGGGRDTQYF. The DNA of the CDR3 is TGTGCCAGCCGGGGAGGGGGGAGGGATACGCAGTATTTT.

This clonotype has at least ten counts. The gene calls are TRBV20-1 and TRBJ1-1; TRBD1 matches 7 bases. V shed 6 bases and J 10 bases; nucleotides not matched to a gene: 8. In germline, CDR1 is DFQATT, CDR2 SNEGSKA (reference sequence). The CDR3 is 11 amino acids. CDR3 residues: CSAGQDKVAFF. The CDR3, as DNA: TGCAGTGCCGGACAGGATAAAGTAGCTTTCTTT.

This clonotype was detected a few times. This chain connects TRBV12-5 to TRBJ2-1; tentatively, D is TRBD2 (6 bases). The CDR3 contains 13 residues. With 3 bases removed from V and 8 bases from J, the gap between germline ends came to 11 bases. Germline CDR1 reads LGHNT; CDR2 reads FRNRAP. In DNA, the CDR3 is TGTGCTAGTGGTTTCGGGACTCTTGATGAGCAGTTCTTC. It is translated as CASGFGTLDEQFF.

In this sample, this clonotype turned up many times. V usage is TRBV7-9 and J usage is TRBJ2-1; D is possibly TRBD2 (5 bases). Germline assignment: CDR1 SEHNR and CDR2 FQNEAQ (reference sequence). The CDR3 spans 13 residues. V gave up 4 bases and J gave up 6 bases, with 10 bases separating them. The CDR3 region has the DNA TGTGCCAGCAGCTCCTTACTAGTCAATGAGCAGTTCTTC. Translation: CASSSLLVNEQFF.

At least ten counts were recorded for this clonotype. V usage is TRBV2 and J usage is TRBJ1-1; no firm D call. From germline, CDR1 is SNHLY and CDR2 FYNNEI. The length of the CDR3 is 13 residues. Trimming removed 7 bases from V and 1 base from J, with 10 bases in between. CDR3 protein: CASMTVQNTEAFF. The DNA of the CDR3 is TGTGCCAGCATGACCGTTCAGAACACTGAAGCTTTCTTT.

The rearrangement uses TRBV6-5 and TRBJ2-7, with no clear D. Trimming stripped 0 bases from V and 3 bases from J, with 18 bases between. Per the germline V gene, CDR1 is MNHEY and CDR2 is SVGAGI. CDR3 length: 17 amino acids. This chain's CDR3 is CASSYSIGWIGGYEQYF. Here the CDR3 DNA reads TGTGCCAGCAGTTACTCGATAGGGTGGATTGGCGGCTACGAGCAGTACTTC.

This clonotype was detected only a few times. The genes are TRBV4-1 and TRBJ2-5; 11 bases are shared with TRBD1. The germline gives CDR1 MGHRA, CDR2 YSYEKL. This CDR3 comprises 18 residues. Unmatched junction bases numbered 8, after V lost 0 bases and J lost 2 bases. The CDR3 sequence is CASSQDPTDRGRQETQYF. The CDR3, as DNA: TGCGCCAGCAGCCAAGATCCCACGGACAGGGGGCGGCAAGAGACCCAGTACTTC.

This clonotype was seen a handful of times. The rearrangement uses TRBV27 and TRBJ2-7; 9 nucleotides agree with TRBD1. This CDR3 is built from 15 residues. Germline values: CDR1 MNHEY, CDR2 SMNVEV (reference sequence). The V gene end was trimmed by 3 bases and the J gene end by 4 bases; junction bases not matched to a gene: 7. The CDR3, as DNA: TGTGCCAGCAGTTTGGACAGGGGTTTTGTTTACGAGCAGTACTTC. It is translated as CASSLDRGFVYEQYF.

The chain carries TRBV30 and TRBJ2-7; TRBD2 matches 11 bases. V gave up 4 bases and J gave up 4 bases; unmatched junction bases: 3. The germline gives CDR1 GTSNPN, CDR2 SVGIG (reference sequence). This CDR3 has 13 amino acids. CDR3 sequence reads: CAWTRTSGYEQYF. CDR3 in DNA: TGTGCCTGGACGAGGACTAGCGGGTACGAGCAGTACTTC.

This clonotype was detected ten times or more. The chain is built from TRBV2 and TRBJ2-5, with D possibly being TRBD2 (6 bases). CDR1 is SNHLY, CDR2 FYNNEI, per germline. The CDR3 sequence is 14 residues long. V was shortened by 6 bases and J by 4 bases, with 15 bases between the two germline ends. DNA of the CDR3: TGTGCCAGCAGAGCGAGGGACTCCGGAGAGACCCAGTACTTC. Amino acids: CASRARDSGETQYF.

The chain combines TRBV6-4 with TRBJ2-2, with TRBD2 matching over 12 bases. Trimming cost V 5 bases and J 1 base; bases outside gene matches: 2. Germline V gene sequence: CDR1 MRHNA, CDR2 SNTAGT. This CDR3 region has 16 residues. CDR3 nucleotides: TGTGCCAGCAGTAGGGGACTAGCGGGGAACACCGGGGAGCTGTTTTTT. Translation gives CASSRGLAGNTGELFF.

This clonotype was seen only a few times. CDR3 nucleotide sequence: TGTGCCTGGACGGAAGGAAACACCATATATTTT. Its protein is CAWTEGNTIYF. The V call is TRBV30, the J call TRBJ1-3; D not certain. V lost 4 bases to trimming and J lost 4 bases, with 5 bases between them. The CDR3 consists of 11 residues. Germline V gives CDR1 GTSNPN, CDR2 SVGIG (reference sequence).